The 32 T cell receptor beta chains below come from one sample, sequenced in a study of cytomegalovirus exposure and HLA in healthy donors. Repertoires were generated with immunoSEQ multiplex PCR, while TCRdb's copy carries only in-frame clones and drops some. The table lists some 130,000 clones, about 80% of them singletons. Sequences were obtained from PBMCs. These receptors were taken from a man under 40 in good health and CMV-seropositive.

The V call is TRBV10-2, the J call TRBJ2-5; 7 nucleotides match TRBD2. V dropped 6 bases and J dropped 7; count of bases not matched to a gene: 11. Germline loops: CDR1 WSHSY, CDR2 SAAADI. This CDR3 comprises 14 residues. This CDR3 is CASSPSGGAVTQYF. The DNA of the CDR3 is TGCGCCAGCAGCCCTTCGGGGGGAGCCGTGACCCAGTACTTC.

The V gene is TRBV7-2, the J gene TRBJ1-5; TRBD1 is a possible D gene (5 bases). The CDR3 totals 16 residues. V lost 4 bases, J lost 2 bases, and 15 bases lay in between. Germline values: CDR1 SGHTA, CDR2 FQGNSA. CDR3 residues: CASSWSGAGGNQPQHF. In DNA, the CDR3 is TGTGCCAGCAGCTGGAGTGGGGCGGGAGGCAATCAGCCCCAGCATTTT. Full variable domain (rest looked up from reference TRBV7-2 and TRBJ1-5): GAGVSQSPSNKVTEKGKDVELRCDPISGHTALYWYRQSLGQGLEFLIYFQGNSAPDKSGLPSDRFSAERTGGSVSTLTIQRTQQEDSAVYLCASSWSGAGGNQPQHFGDGTRLSIL.

This clone is a singleton in its sample. The chain is built from TRBV6-5 and TRBJ2-1, with TRBD2 matching 11 bases. Germline CDR1 MNHEY, CDR2 SVGAGI. V dropped 4 bases and J dropped 8; count of bases not matched to a gene: 7. This CDR3 has 15 amino acids. DNA of the CDR3: TGTGCCAGCAGTTTGATAGCGGGAGGGAGGGATGAGCAGTTCTTC. Encoded protein: CASSLIAGGRDEQFF.

The chain joins TRBV27 to TRBJ2-3; 12 bases map to TRBD2. The V and J ends lost 6 bases and 4 bases, in that order; junction bases with no gene match: 14. This CDR3 contains 18 residues. Germline V lookup: CDR1 MNHEY, CDR2 SMNVEV (reference sequence). This chain's CDR3 is CASSARYPSGRASDTQYF. CDR3 nucleotides: TGTGCCAGCAGCGCCCGATACCCTAGCGGGAGGGCCTCAGATACGCAGTATTTT.

The gene calls are TRBV28 and TRBJ1-1; 9 bases agree with TRBD1. CDR1 MDHEN and CDR2 SYDVKM come from the germline V gene. J was trimmed by 5 bases and V by 7 bases; bases with no gene match: 14. The CDR3 is 16 residues long. For the CDR3, the DNA is TGTGCCAGCACCTCAGCCGAACAGGGGGCAAGGACTGAAGCTTTCTTT. This sequence encodes CASTSAEQGARTEAFF. Together with reference TRBV28 and TRBJ1-1, the CDR3 gives the full variable domain: DVKVTQSSRYLVKRTGEKVFLECVQDMDHENMFWYRQDPGLGLRLIYFSYDVKMKEKGDIPEGYSVSREKKERFSLILESASTNQTSMYLCASTSAEQGARTEAFFGQGTRLTVV.

The chain is built from TRBV5-6 and TRBJ1-5, with D possibly being TRBD1 (5 bases). The CDR3 extends over 16 amino acids. Trimming took off 5 bases at V and 0 bases at J, with 15 bases between the two ends. Germline V gene data show CDR1 as SGHDT and CDR2 as YYEEEE. The CDR3 loop reads CASRLWTTHSNQPQHF. CDR3 nucleotide sequence: TGTGCCAGCAGGCTTTGGACAACACATAGCAATCAGCCCCAGCATTTT.

This clone was seen once. This chain connects TRBV4-1 to TRBJ2-7; 8 bases fit TRBD1. CDR3 size: 13 residues. From germline, CDR1 is MGHRA and CDR2 YSYEKL. The ends lost 3 bases at V and 3 bases at J; junction bases unmatched: 1. The CDR3 DNA reads TGCGCCAGCAGCCACGGACAGGGCTACGAGCAGTACTTC. Translating gives CASSHGQGYEQYF.

The chain combines TRBV2 with TRBJ2-5; a weak D match, TRBD1 (6 bases). V lost 3 bases and J lost 4, with 9 bases in between. This CDR3 spans 13 amino acids. CDR1 SNHLY and CDR2 FYNNEI come from the germline V gene. The CDR3 region is CASSDRGRETQYF. The DNA for the CDR3 is TGTGCCAGCAGTGACAGGGGAAGAGAGACCCAGTACTTC.

The chain employs TRBV6-1 and TRBJ2-5; 9 nucleotides match TRBD1. Trimming removed 8 bases from V and 2 bases from J; junction bases left unmatched: 9. Germline-derived CDR1 and CDR2 are MNHNS and SASEGT. The CDR3 contains 15 residues. The CDR3 DNA reads as TGTGCCAGCCACCTAGGGACAGGGTTACAAGAGACCCAGTACTTC. Its translation is CASHLGTGLQETQYF.

This clone has a handful of counts. This sequence joins TRBV7-6 and TRBJ2-1; TRBD2 matches 10 bases. This CDR3 has 16 residues. Germline CDR1 and CDR2: SGHVS and FNYEAQ. Trimming removed 5 bases from V and 2 bases from J; junction bases left unmatched: 6. For the CDR3, the DNA is TGTGCCAGCAGCGGCAGCGGGGGGGCCGCCTACAATGAGCAGTTCTTC. Its translation: CASSGSGGAAYNEQFF. The whole variable domain, filled in from reference TRBV7-6 and TRBJ2-1, reads GAGVSQSPRYKVTKRGQDVALRCDPISGHVSLYWYRQALGQGPEFLTYFNYEAQQDKSGLPNDRFSAERPEGSISTLTIQRTEQRDSAMYRCASSGSGGAAYNEQFFGPGTRLTVL.

This clone came up a few times. The rearrangement joins TRBV25-1 to TRBJ1-6, with 8 bases aligning to TRBD1. The ends lost 4 bases at V and 5 bases at J; junction bases unmatched: 7. The V gene's germline CDR1 is MGHDK and CDR2 SYGVNS. The CDR3 is made up of 16 amino acids. The CDR3 loop is CASSGYRGNNNSPLHF. CDR3 in DNA: TGTGCCAGCAGTGGGTACAGGGGGAACAATAATTCACCCCTCCACTTT. Full variable domain (rest looked up from reference TRBV25-1 and TRBJ1-6): EADIYQTPRYLVIGTGKKITLECSQTMGHDKMYWYQQDPGMELHLIHYSYGVNSTEKGDLSSESTVSRIRTEHFPLTLESARPSHTSQYLCASSGYRGNNNSPLHFGNGTRLTVT.

The chain joins TRBV5-4 to TRBJ2-3, with a possible D match to TRBD1 (5 bases). The CDR3 totals 15 residues. Germline V gene data show CDR1 as SGHNT and CDR2 as YYREEE (reference sequence). Trimming cost V 0 bases and J 2 bases, with 10 bases left between them. CDR3 in DNA: TGTGCCAGCAGCTTGGGACAGACTTACACAGATACGCAGTATTTT. This codes for CASSLGQTYTDTQYF. The full variable domain, in which reference TRBV5-4 and TRBJ2-3 provide the parts outside the CDR3, is ETGVTQSPTHLIKTRGQQVTLRCSSQSGHNTVSWYQQALGQGPQFIFQYYREEENGRGNFPPRFSGLQFPNYSSELNVNALELDDSALYLCASSLGQTYTDTQYFGPGTRLTVL.

This CDR3 reads CASSLLAGAFGEQFF. The CDR3 nucleotides are TGTGCCAGCAGCCTATTAGCGGGGGCCTTTGGGGAGCAGTTCTTC. J is TRBJ2-1 and V is TRBV5-5; 9 bases agree with TRBD2. Germline trimming cut 4 bases from V and 10 bases from J; bases unmatched to any gene: 12. The CDR3 has 15 residues. Germline CDR1 SGHKS, CDR2 YYEKEE (reference sequence). The complete variable domain, with remaining parts taken from reference TRBV5-5 and TRBJ2-1, reads DAGVTQSPTHLIKTRGQQVTLRCSPISGHKSVSWYQQVLGQGPQFIFQYYEKEERGRGNFPDRFSARQFPNYSSELNVNALLLGDSALYLCASSLLAGAFGEQFFGPGTRLTVL.

The chain has TRBV6-5 and TRBJ2-7; 7 nucleotides align to TRBD2. The CDR3 loop spans 15 amino acids. V shed 2 bases, J shed 5 bases, and the junction held 9 bases outside the gene matches. Germline V gene data show CDR1 as MNHEY and CDR2 as SVGAGI. CDR3 in DNA: TGTGCCAGCAGTTACGGGACTACTGGCAACGACGAGCAGTACTTC. Protein product: CASSYGTTGNDEQYF.

The chain carries TRBV7-9 and TRBJ2-7, with D possibly TRBD1 on 6 matching bases. The CDR3 length is 13 residues. The V gene's germline CDR1 is SEHNR and CDR2 FQNEAQ (reference sequence). The V end was cut by 6 bases, the J end by 7 bases, with 16 bases between. In nucleotides, the CDR3 is TGTGCCAGCAGTTTTTCAGGGGCAGGGGAGCAGTACTTC. This gives the protein CASSFSGAGEQYF.

The J gene is TRBJ2-1, the V gene TRBV5-1; 8 nucleotides align to TRBD2. Unmatched junction bases numbered 6, after V lost 1 base and J lost 0 bases. There are 17 residues in the CDR3. The germline CDR1 and CDR2 sequences are SGHRS and YFSETQ. CDR3 amino acids: CASSLHGGASSYNEQFF. CDR3 nucleotides: TGCGCCAGCAGCTTGCACGGGGGGGCTTCCTCCTACAATGAGCAGTTCTTC.

This chain connects TRBV7-3 to TRBJ2-7, with D maybe TRBD2 (7 bases). CDR3 size: 15 residues. V was pared by 2 bases and J by 3 bases, with 14 bases between. Per the germline V gene, CDR1 is SGHTA and CDR2 is FQGTGA. The CDR3 region is CASSLFGGGGYEQYF. The CDR3 coding sequence is TGTGCCAGCAGCTTATTTGGGGGGGGCGGCTACGAGCAGTACTTC. The variable domain in full, with the rest retrieved from reference TRBV7-3 and TRBJ2-7, is GAGVSQTPSNKVTEKGKYVELRCDPISGHTALYWYRQSLGQGPEFLIYFQGTGAADDSGLPNDRFFAVRPEGSVSTLKIQRTERGDSAVYLCASSLFGGGGYEQYFGPGTRLTVT.

The rearrangement joins TRBV19 to TRBJ1-1, with D possibly matching TRBD1 (5 bases). V lost 5 bases, J lost 0 bases, and 7 bases lay in between. Germline V gene data show CDR1 as LNHDA and CDR2 as SQIVND (reference sequence). The CDR3 is made up of 13 amino acids. CDR3 sequence (DNA): TGTGCCAGTAGTGTGACAGTGAACACTGAAGCTTTCTTT. It specifies CASSVTVNTEAFF.

The rearrangement links TRBV4-1 to TRBJ1-5; D perhaps matches TRBD1 (6 bases). CDR1 MGHRA and CDR2 YSYEKL come from the germline V gene. With 3 bases removed from V and 4 bases from J, the gap between germline ends came to 10 bases. The CDR3 has 14 amino acids. The CDR3 DNA follows: TGCGCCAGCAGCCAGGAAACAGGGAATCAGCCCCAGCATTTT. Translated: CASSQETGNQPQHF.

This clone was seen more than once but under ten times. V gene TRBV5-1 combines with J gene TRBJ2-1; the match to TRBD2 covers 8 bases. The CDR3 contains 16 residues. CDR1 and CDR2 from the germline V gene are SGHRS and YFSETQ. The trim removed 0 bases at V and 4 bases at J, leaving 6 bases unmatched. For the CDR3, the DNA is TGCGCCAGCAGCTTGGATAGCGGGATACCTTACAATGAGCAGTTCTTC. Translation gives CASSLDSGIPYNEQFF.

This clone came up a few times. The chain combines TRBV27 with TRBJ2-1; 11 bases fit TRBD2. CDR1 MNHEY and CDR2 SMNVEV come from the germline V gene (reference sequence). Trimming cost V 2 bases and J 4 bases; bases outside gene matches: 1. This CDR3 spans 15 amino acids. CDR3 sequence reads: CASSLTSGSYNEQFF. In DNA, the CDR3 is TGTGCCAGCAGTTTAACTAGCGGGAGTTACAATGAGCAGTTCTTC.

This sequence joins TRBV7-2 and TRBJ2-1; 13 nucleotides match TRBD2. The CDR3 length is 16 residues. Germline V lookup: CDR1 SGHTA, CDR2 FQGNSA. With 5 bases clipped from V and 4 bases from J, the junction kept 5 bases outside the gene matches. CDR3 amino acids: CASSPRLAGGYNEQFF. For the CDR3, the DNA is TGTGCCAGCAGCCCAAGACTAGCGGGGGGTTACAATGAGCAGTTCTTC.

This chain links TRBV7-9 with TRBJ1-1, with 8 nucleotides matching TRBD1. This CDR3 comprises 14 residues. After removal of 1 base from V and 11 bases from J, the junction contained 9 bases not matched to a gene. Germline V gene sequence: CDR1 SEHNR, CDR2 FQNEAQ (reference sequence). In DNA, the CDR3 is TGTGCCAGCAGCTTAGGCAGTCAGGGGGCCGGTGCTTTCTTT. Translating gives CASSLGSQGAGAFF.

This clone was seen once. This chain connects TRBV7-6 to TRBJ2-7, with 11 bases aligning to TRBD2. Trimming took 1 base from V and 3 from J; bases not matched to a gene: 2. Germline V lookup: CDR1 SGHVS, CDR2 FNYEAQ. This CDR3 is built from 15 residues. CDR3 coding DNA: TGTGCCAGCAGCTTAGGTCTAGCGGGAGGCTACGAGCAGTACTTC. Its protein is CASSLGLAGGYEQYF.

The chain has TRBV5-1 and TRBJ2-7; D is perhaps TRBD1 (5 bases). CDR1 is SGHRS and CDR2 is YFSETQ in the germline V gene. The V gene lost 1 base and the J gene lost 0 bases, with 17 bases spanning the gap. This CDR3 spans 17 amino acids. The chain's CDR3 is CASSLTEHRLRSYEQYF. The DNA for the CDR3 is TGCGCCAGCAGCTTGACAGAGCACAGGCTGCGCTCCTACGAGCAGTACTTC.

The V and J genes are TRBV4-1 and TRBJ1-2; D not certain. V lost 1 base, J lost 6 bases, and 15 bases lay in between. This CDR3 has 15 residues. Germline V CDR1 and CDR2: MGHRA, YSYEKL. In nucleotides, the CDR3 is TGCGCCAGCAGCCAAGGAGCCAGGAGAGCGGATGGCTACACCTTC. Translation: CASSQGARRADGYTF.

This chain links TRBV18 with TRBJ1-2; D remains ambiguous. CDR1 and CDR2 from the germline V gene are KGHSH and LQKENI. V was cut by 3 bases and J by 5 bases, with 7 bases left in between. This CDR3 has 12 amino acids. The CDR3 DNA reads TGTGCCAGCTCACCCGAGCCATATGGCTACACCTTC. Its protein is CASSPEPYGYTF.

The rearrangement joins TRBV7-8 to TRBJ1-2; TRBD1 might be the D (6 bases). Trimming pared 1 base from V and 2 bases from J, leaving 20 bases between. CDR3 length: 18 residues. Looked up from germline, CDR1 is SGHVS and CDR2 is FQNEAQ. CDR3 in amino acids: CASSLEGRGTGPNYGYTF. CDR3 in DNA: TGTGCCAGCAGCTTAGAGGGAAGGGGTACAGGGCCAAACTATGGCTACACCTTC.

The table lists this clone with a count of one. This chain joins TRBV7-8 and TRBJ2-1; maybe TRBD2 (6 bases). Germline lookup yields CDR1 SGHVS and CDR2 FQNEAQ. The CDR3 runs to 15 residues. Trimming cost V 4 bases and J 7 bases, with 17 bases left between them. For the CDR3, the DNA is TGTGCCAGCAGCTCTCGACTAGAGTTTAAAAATGAGCAGTTCTTC. Protein: CASSSRLEFKNEQFF.

J is TRBJ2-7 and V is TRBV10-2, with TRBD1 identical over 7 bases. CDR1 is WSHSY, CDR2 SAAADI, per germline. The trim removed 6 bases at V and 1 base at J, leaving 6 bases unmatched. The CDR3 has 14 residues. CDR3 protein: CASRLTGVSYEQYF. For the CDR3, the DNA is TGCGCCAGCAGGCTCACAGGGGTATCCTACGAGCAGTACTTC.

The rearrangement uses TRBV19 and TRBJ2-2; TRBD1 aligns across 10 bases. The V and J ends lost 6 bases and 7 bases, in that order; junction bases with no gene match: 8. Germline loops: CDR1 LNHDA, CDR2 SQIVND (reference sequence). This CDR3 is built from 15 residues. The CDR3, as DNA: TGTGCCAGTAGCGTAGACAGGGGGCAAATCGGGGAGCTGTTTTTT. Translated: CASSVDRGQIGELFF.

This chain connects TRBV30 to TRBJ2-1, with TRBD2 matching over 7 bases. J was trimmed by 7 bases and V by 2 bases; bases with no gene match: 5. Germline CDR1 reads GTSNPN; CDR2 reads SVGIG (reference sequence). The CDR3 sequence is 13 residues long. The chain's CDR3 is CAWSPGLGNEQFF. The CDR3 DNA is TGTGCCTGGAGTCCCGGACTAGGGAATGAGCAGTTCTTC.